This T cell receptor beta chain derives from a study of T cell changes during pregnancy in multiple sclerosis. The V gene end was trimmed by 6 bases and the J gene end by 5 bases; junction bases not matched to a gene: 10. Per the germline V gene, CDR1 is LNHDA and CDR2 is SQIVND (reference sequence). This CDR3 spans 15 amino acids. TCRdb's table, derived via immunoSEQ multiplex PCR, lists solely in-frame clones and lacks some. The sample lists about 35,000 clones; 85% to 95% were seen once. The sequence was collected from a female donor with multiple sclerosis, enrolled in a pregnancy study. Sample: CD4+ T cells from peripheral blood mononuclear cells, taken in the first trimester of pregnancy. The gene calls are TRBV19 and TRBJ2-7; 10 bases fit TRBD1. The chain's CDR3 is CASRKTGTGDHEQYF. The CDR3 DNA reads as TGTGCCAGTAGGAAAACCGGGACAGGGGACCACGAGCAGTACTTC.